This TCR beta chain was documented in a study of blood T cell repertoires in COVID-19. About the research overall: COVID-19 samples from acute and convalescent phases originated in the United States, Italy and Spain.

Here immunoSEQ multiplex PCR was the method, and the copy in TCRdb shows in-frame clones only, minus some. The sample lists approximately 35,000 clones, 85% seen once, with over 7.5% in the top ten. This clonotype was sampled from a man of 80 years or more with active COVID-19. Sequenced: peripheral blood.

CDR3: CASSFFPRTGSNQPQHF. The CDR3 coding sequence is TGTGCCAGCAGCTTCTTTCCCCGGACAGGGAGCAATCAGCCCCAGCATTTT. The chain recombines TRBV7-9 with TRBJ1-5, with 8 positions matching TRBD1. Germline V gene lookup returns CDR1 SEHNR and CDR2 FQNEAQ (reference sequence). The CDR3 extends over 17 amino acids. J gave up 1 base and V 3 bases, and 8 bases lay outside the gene matches. Supplemented by reference TRBV7-9 and TRBJ1-5, the full variable domain reads DTGVSQNPRHKITKRGQNVTFRCDPISEHNRLYWYRQTLGQGPEFLTYFQNEAQLEKSRLLSDRFSAERPKGSFSTLEIQRTEQGDSAMYLCASSFFPRTGSNQPQHFGDGTRLSIL.